The 24 T cell receptor beta chains reported below all come from one sample, sequenced in a study of blood T cell repertoires in COVID-19 (dated by TCRdb to 2020 to 2022). Library construction relied on the immunoSEQ multiplex PCR assay. The table was pulled from immuneACCESS by TCRdb, which kept in-frame rearrangements only. Such tables lose some clones; where checked, under half of the loss comes from unresolved V genes, and the rest has no known cause. This sample comprises about 230,000 clones, roughly nine tenths of them detected only once. Roughly 3.3% of the sample is taken by the ten largest. Sequences were obtained from PBMCs or T cells enriched from blood (not recorded which). The receptors were gathered from a woman between 50 and 59 years old in a cohort exposed to, infected with or recovered from COVID-19 (not recorded which).

The CDR3 coding sequence is TGTGCCAGCGGGCACACTGAAGCTTTCTTT. Translating gives CASGHTEAFF. The chain joins TRBV21-1 to TRBJ1-1; the DNA was not used to check the table's D call, TRBD1. TRBV21-1 is a pseudogene. CDR3 length: 10 residues.

The chain couples TRBV5-1 to TRBJ1-2, with TRBD1 identical over 10 bases. V lost 4 bases and J lost 3; bases outside the gene matches: 6. The CDR3 is 15 residues long. The V gene's germline CDR1 is SGHRS and CDR2 YFSETQ. Here the CDR3 DNA reads TGCGCCAGCAGCCCAGACAGGGGGCAGTACTATGGCTACACCTTC. Its translation: CASSPDRGQYYGYTF.

The CDR3 DNA reads as TGTGCCAGCAGCTTGCAGGGCACAGATACGCAGTATTTT. It yields the protein CASSLQGTDTQYF. V usage is TRBV5-5 and J usage is TRBJ2-3; D is ambiguous. The germline V gene encodes CDR1 SGHKS and CDR2 YYEKEE (reference sequence). V lost 1 base and J lost 1, with 4 bases in between. This CDR3 contains 13 residues.

This rearrangement joins TRBV7-2 to TRBJ2-3; TRBD2 matches at 11 bases. V lost 5 bases to trimming and J lost 2 bases; unmatched junction nucleotides: 9. Germline loops: CDR1 SGHTA, CDR2 FQGNSA. The CDR3 length is 17 residues. CDR3 nucleotide sequence: TGTGCCAGCAGCGGTCGTCTAGCGGGGGGCTCCACAGATACGCAGTATTTT. Its translation: CASSGRLAGGSTDTQYF.

The chain employs TRBV9 and TRBJ1-6; 8 positions agree with TRBD1. CDR1 and CDR2 from the germline V gene are SGDLS and YYNGEE. The CDR3 extends over 15 amino acids. The trim removed 4 bases at V and 8 bases at J, leaving 8 bases unmatched. Here the CDR3 reads CASSIQTGADSPLHF. The CDR3 coding sequence is TGTGCCAGCAGCATCCAGACAGGGGCGGATTCACCCCTCCACTTT.

This sequence joins TRBV7-9 and TRBJ1-6, with D tentatively TRBD1 (6 bases). V shed 4 bases and J shed 8 bases, with 9 bases lying between them. This CDR3 is 13 amino acids long. Germline assignment: CDR1 SEHNR and CDR2 FQNEAQ (reference sequence). CDR3 bases: TGTGCCAGCAGCTCACGACAGGATTCACCCCTCCACTTT. This gives the protein CASSSRQDSPLHF.

The sample holds one count of this clone. V gene TRBV12-3 or TRBV12-4 combines with J gene TRBJ2-5; D remains unclear. The CDR3 consists of 12 residues. Trimming took off 7 bases at V and 2 bases at J, with 8 bases between the two ends. The chain's CDR3 is CASKTSQETQYF. CDR3 DNA: TGTGCCAGCAAGACATCACAAGAGACCCAGTACTTC.

The chain is built from TRBV6-2 or TRBV6-3 and TRBJ1-4, with a tentative D call TRBD1 (6 bases). V lost 2 bases and J 5 bases, leaving 18 bases between the germline ends. The CDR3 spans 17 residues. Per the germline V gene, CDR1 is MNHEY and CDR2 is SVGEGT. CDR3 residues: CASSYTAPGRGNEKLFF. CDR3 sequence (DNA): TGTGCCAGCAGTTACACCGCCCCGGGCAGGGGCAATGAAAAACTGTTTTTT.

The chain combines TRBV5-4 with TRBJ1-6; TRBD1 aligns across 8 bases. Looked up from germline, CDR1 is SGHNT and CDR2 is YYREEE (reference sequence). This CDR3 contains 16 residues. The V segment lost 0 bases and the J segment 4 bases; nucleotides outside the gene matches: 3. In nucleotides, the CDR3 is TGTGCCAGCAGCTTGGGGACAGGGACGTATAATTCACCCCTCCACTTT. It translates to CASSLGTGTYNSPLHF.

This chain connects TRBV2 to TRBJ2-7; maybe TRBD1 (5 bases). The germline CDR1 and CDR2 sequences are SNHLY and FYNNEI. The CDR3 covers 13 residues. Trimming cost V 4 bases and J 3 bases, with 10 bases left between them. CDR3 bases: TGTGCCAGCAGTGGCAGGGAAAGCTACGAGCAGTACTTC. Residues: CASSGRESYEQYF. The whole variable domain, filled in from reference TRBV2 and TRBJ2-7, reads EPEVTQTPSHQVTQMGQEVILRCVPISNHLYFYWYRQILGQKVEFLVSFYNNEISEKSEIFDDQFSVERPDGSNFTLKIRSTKLEDSAMYFCASSGRESYEQYFGPGTRLTVT.

The rearrangement uses TRBV7-9 and TRBJ1-2, with D tentatively TRBD1 (5 bases). The CDR3 totals 13 residues. Germline V CDR1 and CDR2: SEHNR, FQNEAQ (reference sequence). V shed 2 bases and J shed 8 bases, with 12 bases lying between them. As DNA, the CDR3 is TGTGCCAGCAGCTTACAGGGTGACGGAGGCTACACCTTC. Protein product: CASSLQGDGGYTF.

This sequence joins TRBV2 and TRBJ1-3; 9 nucleotides line up with TRBD1. With 6 bases clipped from V and 3 bases from J, the junction kept 9 bases outside the gene matches. The V gene's germline CDR1 is SNHLY and CDR2 FYNNEI. CDR3 length: 16 residues. CDR3 sequence (DNA): TGTGCCAGCAGATCACCGGGACAGGGTTTTGGAAACACCATATATTTT. Residues: CASRSPGQGFGNTIYF.

The chain joins TRBV29-1 to TRBJ2-1, with 7 positions matching TRBD1. The CDR3 runs to 13 residues. The V segment lost 7 bases and the J segment 4 bases; nucleotides outside the gene matches: 7. CDR1 and CDR2 from the germline V gene are SQVTM and ANQGSEA. The CDR3 spells CSAHRGIYNEQFF. For the CDR3, the DNA is TGCAGCGCTCACAGGGGAATATACAATGAGCAGTTCTTC.

The rearrangement joins TRBV18 to TRBJ1-6; 9 nucleotides line up with TRBD1. The CDR3 is 14 amino acids. The V and J ends lost 4 bases and 9 bases, in that order; junction bases with no gene match: 4. In germline, CDR1 is KGHSH, CDR2 LQKENI. Here the CDR3 DNA reads TGTGCCAGCTCACGGGACAGGGAAAGTTCACCCCTCCACTTT. As protein: CASSRDRESSPLHF.

This clone was detected once. V is TRBV7-2 and J is TRBJ1-2; 9 nucleotides agree with TRBD1. This CDR3 comprises 15 residues. The V and J ends lost 4 bases and 4 bases, in that order; junction bases with no gene match: 7. Germline V gene data show CDR1 as SGHTA and CDR2 as FQGNSA. DNA for the CDR3: TGTGCCAGCAGCTCGCCGGGACAGGGAAGCTATGGCTACACCTTC. Protein: CASSSPGQGSYGYTF.

This chain joins TRBV2 and TRBJ2-1; maybe TRBD2 (5 bases). The ends were cut back, 4 bases at V and 9 bases at J, with 13 bases in the middle. The CDR3 consists of 13 residues. CDR1 and CDR2 from the germline V gene are SNHLY and FYNNEI. CDR3 sequence: CASSAYTSTEQFF. DNA for the CDR3: TGTGCCAGCAGTGCCTATACTAGTACTGAGCAGTTCTTC.

The chain combines TRBV5-1 with TRBJ1-1; tentatively, D is TRBD1 (6 bases). V lost 1 base to trimming and J lost 3 bases, with 13 bases between them. Germline V gene sequence: CDR1 SGHRS, CDR2 YFSETQ. This CDR3 has 15 amino acids. The CDR3 loop is CASSLFTGYDTEAFF. The CDR3 coding sequence is TGCGCCAGCAGCTTGTTTACAGGGTATGACACTGAAGCTTTCTTT. The full variable domain, with the rest looked up from reference TRBV5-1 and TRBJ1-1, is KAGVTQTPRYLIKTRGQQVTLSCSPISGHRSVSWYQQTPGQGLQFLFEYFSETQRNKGNFPGRFSGRQFSNSRSEMNVSTLELGDSALYLCASSLFTGYDTEAFFGQGTRLTVV.

V is TRBV11-2 and J is TRBJ2-3; 7 nucleotides align to TRBD2. CDR1 and CDR2 from the germline V gene are SGHAT and FQNNGV. This CDR3 is built from 19 residues. V dropped 2 bases and J dropped 3; count of bases not matched to a gene: 17. The CDR3 here is CASSLSFGVSGGRTDTQYF. For the CDR3, the DNA is TGTGCCAGCAGCTTATCGTTCGGGGTTTCGGGGGGTCGGACAGATACGCAGTATTTT.

The J gene is TRBJ1-2, the V gene TRBV6-4, with D unclear. The CDR3 is 15 residues long. V lost 2 bases and J lost 0, with 10 bases in between. CDR1 and CDR2 from the germline V gene are MRHNA and SNTAGT. Here the CDR3 DNA reads TGTGCCAGCAGTGACACTCCCTACTCTAACTATGGCTACACCTTC. Residues: CASSDTPYSNYGYTF.

The rearrangement links TRBV4-3 to TRBJ1-2, with 8 bases that match TRBD1. This CDR3 is built from 14 residues. V shed 1 base, J shed 4 bases, and the junction held 2 bases outside the gene matches. Germline loops: CDR1 LGHNA, CDR2 YSLEER. CDR3: CASSQGQGSYGYTF. In DNA form, the CDR3 reads TGCGCCAGCAGCCAAGGACAGGGGAGCTATGGCTACACCTTC.

The CDR3 loop reads CATGGKDQPQHF. CDR3 sequence (DNA): TGTGCCACAGGGGGAAAGGATCAGCCCCAGCATTTT. The chain couples TRBV2 to TRBJ1-5; 7 bases align to TRBD1. The CDR3 consists of 12 residues. Germline V gene lookup returns CDR1 SNHLY and CDR2 FYNNEI. Trimming took 10 bases from V and 5 from J; bases not matched to a gene: 5.

The chain employs TRBV29-1 and TRBJ2-3, with a weak D call TRBD1 (5 bases). Per germline, CDR1 SQVTM and CDR2 ANQGSEA. Trimming shortened V by 8 bases and J by 3 bases, and 15 bases separated the two germline ends. The CDR3 consists of 13 residues. CDR3 in DNA: TGCAGCTCGGCCCAGGGTATGACAGATACGCAGTATTTT. It specifies CSSAQGMTDTQYF.

This chain uses TRBV9 with TRBJ1-1; D gene unclear. The length of the CDR3 is 14 residues. V was trimmed by 2 bases and J by 4 bases, leaving 12 bases between them. The germline gives CDR1 SGDLS, CDR2 YYNGEE. The DNA for the CDR3 is TGTGCCAGCAGCGTCTCCCGAGGGTCCACTGAAGCTTTCTTT. Translating it yields CASSVSRGSTEAFF.

This clone has just a few counts. V usage is TRBV7-8 and J usage is TRBJ1-5; D is ambiguous. The V end was cut by 0 bases, the J end by 7 bases, with 16 bases between. CDR1 SGHVS and CDR2 FQNEAQ come from the germline V gene. The CDR3 extends over 16 amino acids. In DNA, the CDR3 is TGTGCCAGCAGCTTAGCGAGCCCACGGGGTGGCCAGCCCCAGCATTTT. Protein: CASSLASPRGGQPQHF.